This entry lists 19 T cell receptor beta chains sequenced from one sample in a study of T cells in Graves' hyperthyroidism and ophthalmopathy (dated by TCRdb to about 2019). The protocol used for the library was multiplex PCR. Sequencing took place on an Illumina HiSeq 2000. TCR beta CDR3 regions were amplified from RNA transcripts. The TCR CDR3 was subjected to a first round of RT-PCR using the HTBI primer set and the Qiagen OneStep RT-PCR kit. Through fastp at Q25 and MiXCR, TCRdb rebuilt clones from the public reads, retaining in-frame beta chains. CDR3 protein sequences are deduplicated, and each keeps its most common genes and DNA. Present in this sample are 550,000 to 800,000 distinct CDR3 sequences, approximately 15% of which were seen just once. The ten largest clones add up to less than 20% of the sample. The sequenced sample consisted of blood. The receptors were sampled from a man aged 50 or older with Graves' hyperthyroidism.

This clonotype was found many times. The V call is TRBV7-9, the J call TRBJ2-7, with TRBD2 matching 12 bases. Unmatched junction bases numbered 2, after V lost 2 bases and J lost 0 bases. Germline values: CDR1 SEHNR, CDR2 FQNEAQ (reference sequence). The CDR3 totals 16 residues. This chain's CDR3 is CASSLLAGGPSYEQYF. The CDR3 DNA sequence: TGTGCCAGCAGCTTACTAGCGGGAGGGCCCTCCTACGAGCAGTACTTC.

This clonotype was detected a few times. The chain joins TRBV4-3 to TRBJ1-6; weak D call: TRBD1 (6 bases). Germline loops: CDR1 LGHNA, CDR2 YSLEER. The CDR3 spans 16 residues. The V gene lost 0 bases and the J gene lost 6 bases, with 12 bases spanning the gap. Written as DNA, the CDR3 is TGCGCCAGCAGCCAAGATCTTAACAGGGTTAATTCACCCCTCCACTTT. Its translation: CASSQDLNRVNSPLHF.

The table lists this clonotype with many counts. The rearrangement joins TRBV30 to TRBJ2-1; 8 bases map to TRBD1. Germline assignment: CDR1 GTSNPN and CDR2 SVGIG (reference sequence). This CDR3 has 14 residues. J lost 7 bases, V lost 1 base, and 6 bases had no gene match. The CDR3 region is CAWSGGTGVNEQFF. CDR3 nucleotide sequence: TGTGCCTGGAGTGGAGGGACAGGCGTAAATGAGCAGTTCTTC.

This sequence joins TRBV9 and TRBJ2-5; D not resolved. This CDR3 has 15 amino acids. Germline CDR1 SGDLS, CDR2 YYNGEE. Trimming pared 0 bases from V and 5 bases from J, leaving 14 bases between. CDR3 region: CASSVGANFGETQYF. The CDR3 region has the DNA TGTGCCAGCAGCGTAGGCGCGAATTTTGGTGAGACCCAGTACTTC.

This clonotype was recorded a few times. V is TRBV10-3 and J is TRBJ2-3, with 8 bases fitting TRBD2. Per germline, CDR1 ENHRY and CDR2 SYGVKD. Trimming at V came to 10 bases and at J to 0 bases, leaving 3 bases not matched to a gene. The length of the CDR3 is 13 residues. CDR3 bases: TGTGCCACCTTAGCGGGAAGCACAGATACGCAGTATTTT. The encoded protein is CATLAGSTDTQYF.

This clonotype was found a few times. CDR3 region: CASSLRSNTGELFF. For the CDR3, the DNA is TGTGCCAGCAGCTTGCGCTCGAACACCGGGGAGCTGTTTTTT. The chain is built from TRBV5-6 and TRBJ2-2, with D unresolved. The CDR3 loop spans 14 amino acids. Per the germline V gene, CDR1 is SGHDT and CDR2 is YYEEEE. Trimming shortened V by 1 base and J by 0 bases, and 4 bases separated the two germline ends.

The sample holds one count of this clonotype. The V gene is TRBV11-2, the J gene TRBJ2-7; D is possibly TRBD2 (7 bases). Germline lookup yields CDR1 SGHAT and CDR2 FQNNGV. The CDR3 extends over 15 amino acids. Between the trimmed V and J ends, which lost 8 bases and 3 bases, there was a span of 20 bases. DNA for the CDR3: TGTGCCAGCGGGGGGGGGGCGCAGGACCTCTACGAGCAGTACTTC. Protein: CASGGGAQDLYEQYF.

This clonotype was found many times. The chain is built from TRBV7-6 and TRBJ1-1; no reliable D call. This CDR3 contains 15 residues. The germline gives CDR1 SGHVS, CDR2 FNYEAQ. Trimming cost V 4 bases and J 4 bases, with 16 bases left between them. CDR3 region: CASSSVKGTSTEAFF. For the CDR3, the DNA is TGTGCCAGCAGCTCCGTCAAGGGTACCTCCACTGAAGCTTTCTTT. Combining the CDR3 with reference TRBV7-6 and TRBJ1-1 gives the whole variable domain GAGVSQSPRYKVTKRGQDVALRCDPISGHVSLYWYRQALGQGPEFLTYFNYEAQQDKSGLPNDRFSAERPEGSISTLTIQRTEQRDSAMYRCASSSVKGTSTEAFFGQGTRLTVV.

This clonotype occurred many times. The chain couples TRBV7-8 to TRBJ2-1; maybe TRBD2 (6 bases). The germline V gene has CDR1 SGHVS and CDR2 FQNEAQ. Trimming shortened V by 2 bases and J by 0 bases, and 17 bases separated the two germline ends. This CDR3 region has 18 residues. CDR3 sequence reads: CASSLWPAGRSSYNEQFF. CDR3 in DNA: TGTGCCAGCAGCTTATGGCCGGCGGGGCGGAGCTCCTACAATGAGCAGTTCTTC.

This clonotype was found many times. The DNA of the CDR3 is TGTGCCAGCAGCCTAGGGGACAGGGGGCCCTACAATGAGCAGTTCTTC. Translated, it gives CASSLGDRGPYNEQFF. J is TRBJ2-1 and V is TRBV3-1; 12 positions match TRBD1. Trimming removed 4 bases from V and 2 bases from J; junction bases left unmatched: 3. Germline lookup yields CDR1 LGHDT and CDR2 YNNKEL (reference sequence). CDR3 length: 16 residues.

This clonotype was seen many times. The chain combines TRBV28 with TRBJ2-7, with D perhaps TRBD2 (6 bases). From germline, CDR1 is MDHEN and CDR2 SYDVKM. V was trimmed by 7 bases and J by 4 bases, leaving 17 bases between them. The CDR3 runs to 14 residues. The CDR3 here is CASTVPGTEYEQYF. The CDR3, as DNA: TGTGCCAGCACCGTTCCCGGGACTGAATACGAGCAGTACTTC.

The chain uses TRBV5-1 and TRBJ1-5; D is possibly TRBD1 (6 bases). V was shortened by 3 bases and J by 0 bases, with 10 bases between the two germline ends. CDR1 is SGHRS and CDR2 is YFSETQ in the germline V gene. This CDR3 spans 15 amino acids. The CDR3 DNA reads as TGCGCCAGCAGCTATACAGGGCTTAGCAATCAGCCCCAGCATTTT. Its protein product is CASSYTGLSNQPQHF.

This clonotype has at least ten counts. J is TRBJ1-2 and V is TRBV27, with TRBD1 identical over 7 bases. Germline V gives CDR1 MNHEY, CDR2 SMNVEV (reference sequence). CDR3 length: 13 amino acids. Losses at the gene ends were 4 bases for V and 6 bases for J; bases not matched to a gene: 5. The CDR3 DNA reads TGTGCCAGCAGTTGGAATGACAGGGATGGCTACACCTTC. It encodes CASSWNDRDGYTF.

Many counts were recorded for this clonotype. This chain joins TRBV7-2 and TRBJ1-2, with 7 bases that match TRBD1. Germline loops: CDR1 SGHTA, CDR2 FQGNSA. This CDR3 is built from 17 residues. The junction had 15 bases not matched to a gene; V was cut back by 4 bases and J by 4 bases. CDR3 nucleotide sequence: TGTGCCAGCAGCTCAGGGGGGGCCGGTGCAGCTAGCTATGGCTACACCTTC. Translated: CASSSGGAGAASYGYTF.

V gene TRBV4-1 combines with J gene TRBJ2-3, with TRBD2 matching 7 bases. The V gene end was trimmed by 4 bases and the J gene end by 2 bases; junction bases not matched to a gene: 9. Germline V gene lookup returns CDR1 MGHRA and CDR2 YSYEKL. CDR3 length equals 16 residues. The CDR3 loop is CASSLARGSLTDTQYF. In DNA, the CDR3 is TGCGCCAGCAGCCTCGCGCGGGGGTCTCTCACAGATACGCAGTATTTT.

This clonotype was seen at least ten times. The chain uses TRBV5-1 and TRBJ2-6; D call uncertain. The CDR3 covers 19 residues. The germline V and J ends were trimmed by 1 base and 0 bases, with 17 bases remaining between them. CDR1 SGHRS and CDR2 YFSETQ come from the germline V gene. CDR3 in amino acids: CASSLSMRTMSSGANVLTF. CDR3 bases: TGCGCCAGCAGCTTGTCAATGCGGACCATGAGCTCTGGGGCCAACGTCCTGACTTTC.

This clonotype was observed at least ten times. CDR3 in amino acids: CAWKGTKHNEQFF. In nucleotides, the CDR3 is TGTGCCTGGAAGGGGACTAAACACAATGAGCAGTTCTTC. The V call is TRBV30, the J call TRBJ2-1; 7 bases are shared with TRBD2. V was clipped by 4 bases and J by 5 bases; unmatched bases: 5. The CDR3 loop spans 13 amino acids. Germline V gene data show CDR1 as GTSNPN and CDR2 as SVGIG (reference sequence). The whole variable domain, filled in from reference TRBV30 and TRBJ2-1, reads SQTIHQWPATLVQPVGSPLSLECTVEGTSNPNLYWYRQAAGRGLQLLFYSVGIGQISSEVPQNLSASRPQDRQFILSSKKLLLSDSGFYLCAWKGTKHNEQFFGPGTRLTVL.

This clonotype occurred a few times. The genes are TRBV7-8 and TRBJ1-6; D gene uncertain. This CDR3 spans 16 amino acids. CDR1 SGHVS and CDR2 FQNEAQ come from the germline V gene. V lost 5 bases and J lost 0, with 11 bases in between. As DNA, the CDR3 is TGTGCCAGCAGCACCCGAGTAAGCTCCTATAATTCACCCCTCCACTTT. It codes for CASSTRVSSYNSPLHF.

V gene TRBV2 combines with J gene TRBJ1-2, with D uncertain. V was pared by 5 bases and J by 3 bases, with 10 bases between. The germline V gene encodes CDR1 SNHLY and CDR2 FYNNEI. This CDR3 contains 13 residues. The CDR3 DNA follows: TGTGCCAGCAGTCTCGAGAGGGACTATGGCTACACCTTC. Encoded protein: CASSLERDYGYTF.